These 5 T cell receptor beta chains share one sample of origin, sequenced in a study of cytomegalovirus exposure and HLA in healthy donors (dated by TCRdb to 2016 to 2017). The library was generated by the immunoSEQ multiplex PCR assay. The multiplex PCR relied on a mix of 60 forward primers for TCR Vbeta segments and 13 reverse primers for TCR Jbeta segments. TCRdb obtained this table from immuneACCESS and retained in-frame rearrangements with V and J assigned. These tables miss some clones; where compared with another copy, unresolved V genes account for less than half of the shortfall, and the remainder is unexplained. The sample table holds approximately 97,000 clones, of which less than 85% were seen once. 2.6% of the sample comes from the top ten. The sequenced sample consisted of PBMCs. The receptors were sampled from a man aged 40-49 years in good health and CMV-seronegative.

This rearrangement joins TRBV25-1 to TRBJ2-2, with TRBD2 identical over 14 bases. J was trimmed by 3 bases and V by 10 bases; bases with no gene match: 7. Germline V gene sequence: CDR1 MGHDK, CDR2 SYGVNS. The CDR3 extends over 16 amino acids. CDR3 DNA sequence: TGTGCCACCGAGGGACTAGCGGGGGTCGACACCGGGGAGCTGTTTTTT. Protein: CATEGLAGVDTGELFF.

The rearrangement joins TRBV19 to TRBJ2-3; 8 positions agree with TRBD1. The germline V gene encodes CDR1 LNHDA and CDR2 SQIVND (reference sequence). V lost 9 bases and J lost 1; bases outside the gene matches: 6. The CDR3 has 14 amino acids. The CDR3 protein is CASRDRGRTDTQYF. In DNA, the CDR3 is TGTGCCAGCCGAGACAGGGGACGCACAGATACGCAGTATTTT.

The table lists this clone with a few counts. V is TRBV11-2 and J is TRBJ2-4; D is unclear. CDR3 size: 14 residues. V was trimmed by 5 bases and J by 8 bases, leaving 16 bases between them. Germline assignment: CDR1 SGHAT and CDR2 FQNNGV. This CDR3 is CASSRIAQRDIQYF. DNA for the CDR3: TGTGCCAGCAGCCGAATAGCACAACGGGACATTCAGTACTTC.

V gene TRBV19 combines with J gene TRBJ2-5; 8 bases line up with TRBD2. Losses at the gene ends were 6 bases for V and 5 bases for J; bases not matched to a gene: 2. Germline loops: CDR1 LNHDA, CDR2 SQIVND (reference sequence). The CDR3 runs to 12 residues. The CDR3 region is CASSGGAETQYF. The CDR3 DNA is TGTGCCAGTAGCGGGGGGGCCGAGACCCAGTACTTC. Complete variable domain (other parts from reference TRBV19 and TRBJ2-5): DGGITQSPKYLFRKEGQNVTLSCEQNLNHDAMYWYRQDPGQGLRLIYYSQIVNDFQKGDIAEGYSVSREKKESFPLTVTSAQKNPTAFYLCASSGGAETQYFGPGTRLLVL.

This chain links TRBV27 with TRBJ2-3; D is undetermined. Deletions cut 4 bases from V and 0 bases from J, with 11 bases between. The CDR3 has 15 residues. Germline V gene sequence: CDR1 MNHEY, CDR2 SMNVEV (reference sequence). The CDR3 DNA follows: TGTGCCAGCAGTTCGTCCCTGTCTAGCACAGATACGCAGTATTTT. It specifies CASSSSLSSTDTQYF.